The T cell receptor (beta chain) under discussion was sequenced for a study of blood T cells in healthy people across ages. Primed by a sample-barcoded 5' primer and a J-beta primer mix, a second PCR proceeded for about 7 to 11 cycles. From the 5' RACE reads, TCRdb called clonotypes with MiXCR, one entry per CDR3 protein. The table lists 700,000 to 900,000 distinct CDR3 sequences, about a quarter of them singletons. In its sample, this clonotype was seen a few times. The CDR3 sequence is 16 residues long. CDR1 is ENHRY and CDR2 is SYGVKD in the germline V gene. The V end lost 10 bases, the J end lost 3 bases, and 21 bases lay between the germline ends. These data were also filed under a second study, of T cells of mothers and their children.

This TCR derives from a boy between 10 and 17 years old in good health. The rearrangement links TRBV10-3 to TRBJ1-4; TRBD1 might be the D (5 bases). The sequenced material came from blood. The CDR3 reads CATRGTDGRANEKLFF. The CDR3 nucleotides are TGTGCCACCCGCGGGACTGATGGTCGTGCTAATGAAAAACTGTTTTTT.